The 9 T cell receptor beta chains in this list originate from one sample, sequenced in a study of cytomegalovirus exposure and HLA in healthy donors. PCR employed 60 Vbeta and 13 Jbeta primers. The data were produced by immunoSEQ multiplex PCR, yet TCRdb's version contains in-frame clones alone and is incomplete. The listing contains 90,000 to 150,000 clones. Material: PBMCs. These receptors all stem from a man aged 18 to 30 in good health and CMV-seronegative.

This rearrangement joins TRBV6-5 to TRBJ1-2, with D possibly matching TRBD1 (6 bases). Trimming removed 6 bases from V and 6 bases from J, with 11 bases in between. The CDR3 totals 12 residues. Germline V lookup: CDR1 MNHEY, CDR2 SVGAGI. CDR3 amino acids: CASRRPGDGYTF. The DNA of the CDR3 is TGTGCCAGCAGACGACCAGGGGATGGCTACACCTTC.

V is TRBV9 and J is TRBJ2-3, with 8 positions matching TRBD2. The CDR3 spans 16 residues. V was clipped by 0 bases and J by 1 base; unmatched bases: 4. Germline V gene data show CDR1 as SGDLS and CDR2 as YYNGEE. In nucleotides, the CDR3 is TGTGCCAGCAGCGTAGGTAGCGGGATACGCACAGATACGCAGTATTTT. Amino acid sequence: CASSVGSGIRTDTQYF. Filled out from reference TRBV9 and TRBJ2-3, the complete variable domain reads DSGVTQTPKHLITATGQRVTLRCSPRSGDLSVYWYQQSLDQGLQFLIQYYNGEERAKGNILERFSAQQFPDLHSELNLSSLELGDSALYFCASSVGSGIRTDTQYFGPGTRLTVL.

The chain carries TRBV5-1 and TRBJ2-7, with 9 bases identical to TRBD1. J lost 4 bases, V lost 0 bases, and 17 bases had no gene match. CDR1 SGHRS and CDR2 YFSETQ come from the germline V gene. The CDR3 has 19 residues. As DNA, the CDR3 is TGCGCCAGCAGCTTGGACAGGGGGCCGGGAGCGGGTGGGCGTTACGAGCAGTACTTC. This translates into CASSLDRGPGAGGRYEQYF. The full variable domain, its missing parts supplied by reference TRBV5-1 and TRBJ2-7, is KAGVTQTPRYLIKTRGQQVTLSCSPISGHRSVSWYQQTPGQGLQFLFEYFSETQRNKGNFPGRFSGRQFSNSRSEMNVSTLELGDSALYLCASSLDRGPGAGGRYEQYFGPGTRLTVT.

V is TRBV7-2 and J is TRBJ1-5; perhaps TRBD1 as D (5 bases). V was shortened by 3 bases and J by 6 bases, with 12 bases between the two germline ends. CDR1 is SGHTA and CDR2 is FQGNSA in the germline V gene. CDR3 length: 14 amino acids. CDR3 in DNA: TGTGCCAGCAGCTTCGGGAGGAGGGGTCAGCCCCAGCATTTT. It is translated as CASSFGRRGQPQHF.

The chain combines TRBV5-1 with TRBJ1-1, with 7 positions matching TRBD1. CDR1 and CDR2 from the germline V gene are SGHRS and YFSETQ. CDR3 length equals 15 residues. V lost 4 bases to trimming and J lost 0 bases; unmatched junction nucleotides: 6. The CDR3 nucleotides read TGCGCCAGCAGCCTCCTGACAGGGCTGAACACTGAAGCTTTCTTT. Its translation: CASSLLTGLNTEAFF. The complete variable domain, with remaining parts taken from reference TRBV5-1 and TRBJ1-1, reads KAGVTQTPRYLIKTRGQQVTLSCSPISGHRSVSWYQQTPGQGLQFLFEYFSETQRNKGNFPGRFSGRQFSNSRSEMNVSTLELGDSALYLCASSLLTGLNTEAFFGQGTRLTVV.

The J gene is TRBJ1-2, the V gene TRBV25-1; no reliable D call. CDR1 MGHDK and CDR2 SYGVNS come from the germline V gene. Trimming took off 3 bases at V and 5 bases at J, with 7 bases between the two ends. The CDR3 contains 12 residues. The CDR3 spells CASSDPPYGYTF. As DNA, the CDR3 is TGTGCCAGCAGTGACCCCCCTTATGGCTACACCTTC.

The chain links TRBV7-9 to TRBJ2-5; D unclear. This CDR3 comprises 11 residues. Trimming took 5 bases from V and 1 from J, leaving 2 bases between them. Germline values: CDR1 SEHNR, CDR2 FQNEAQ (reference sequence). The CDR3 nucleotides are TGTGCCAGCAGCCTCCAAGAGACCCAGTACTTC. This encodes CASSLQETQYF. Based on the CDR3 plus reference TRBV7-9 and TRBJ2-5, the full variable domain is DTGVSQNPRHKITKRGQNVTFRCDPISEHNRLYWYRQTLGQGPEFLTYFQNEAQLEKSRLLSDRFSAERPKGSFSTLEIQRTEQGDSAMYLCASSLQETQYFGPGTRLLVL.

The CDR3, as DNA: TGTGCCAGCAGTTACTCCAGACGTGGCAGGGCTTACGAGCAGTACTTC. Translation: CASSYSRRGRAYEQYF. The rearrangement uses TRBV6-5 and TRBJ2-7, with D possibly being TRBD1 (5 bases). The ends were cut back, 0 bases at V and 4 bases at J, with 16 bases in the middle. Germline values: CDR1 MNHEY, CDR2 SVGAGI. The length of the CDR3 is 16 residues.

This chain's CDR3 is CASLGGGNNEQFF. The DNA of the CDR3 is TGTGCCAGCCTCGGGGGGGGTAACAATGAGCAGTTCTTC. The chain joins TRBV2 to TRBJ2-1; TRBD2 matches 8 bases. This CDR3 is built from 13 residues. V lost 8 bases to trimming and J lost 5 bases; unmatched junction nucleotides: 5. In germline, CDR1 is SNHLY, CDR2 FYNNEI.